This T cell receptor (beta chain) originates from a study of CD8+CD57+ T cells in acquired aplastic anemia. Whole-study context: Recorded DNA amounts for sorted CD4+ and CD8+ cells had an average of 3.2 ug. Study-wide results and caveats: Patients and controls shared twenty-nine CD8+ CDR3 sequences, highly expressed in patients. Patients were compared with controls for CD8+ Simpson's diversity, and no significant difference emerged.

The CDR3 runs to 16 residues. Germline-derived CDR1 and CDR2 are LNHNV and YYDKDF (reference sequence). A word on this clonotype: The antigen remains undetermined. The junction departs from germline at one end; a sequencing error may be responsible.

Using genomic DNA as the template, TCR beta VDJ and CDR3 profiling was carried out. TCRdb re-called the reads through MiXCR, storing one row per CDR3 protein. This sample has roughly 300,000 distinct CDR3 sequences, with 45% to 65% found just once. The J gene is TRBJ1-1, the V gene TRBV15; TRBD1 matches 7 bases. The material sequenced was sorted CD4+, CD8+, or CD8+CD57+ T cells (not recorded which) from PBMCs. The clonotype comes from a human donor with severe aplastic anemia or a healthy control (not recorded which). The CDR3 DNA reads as TGTGCCACCAGCAGAGATCAGAGGGGGCTGAGCACTGAGGCTTTCTTT. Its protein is CATSRDQRGLSTEAFF.